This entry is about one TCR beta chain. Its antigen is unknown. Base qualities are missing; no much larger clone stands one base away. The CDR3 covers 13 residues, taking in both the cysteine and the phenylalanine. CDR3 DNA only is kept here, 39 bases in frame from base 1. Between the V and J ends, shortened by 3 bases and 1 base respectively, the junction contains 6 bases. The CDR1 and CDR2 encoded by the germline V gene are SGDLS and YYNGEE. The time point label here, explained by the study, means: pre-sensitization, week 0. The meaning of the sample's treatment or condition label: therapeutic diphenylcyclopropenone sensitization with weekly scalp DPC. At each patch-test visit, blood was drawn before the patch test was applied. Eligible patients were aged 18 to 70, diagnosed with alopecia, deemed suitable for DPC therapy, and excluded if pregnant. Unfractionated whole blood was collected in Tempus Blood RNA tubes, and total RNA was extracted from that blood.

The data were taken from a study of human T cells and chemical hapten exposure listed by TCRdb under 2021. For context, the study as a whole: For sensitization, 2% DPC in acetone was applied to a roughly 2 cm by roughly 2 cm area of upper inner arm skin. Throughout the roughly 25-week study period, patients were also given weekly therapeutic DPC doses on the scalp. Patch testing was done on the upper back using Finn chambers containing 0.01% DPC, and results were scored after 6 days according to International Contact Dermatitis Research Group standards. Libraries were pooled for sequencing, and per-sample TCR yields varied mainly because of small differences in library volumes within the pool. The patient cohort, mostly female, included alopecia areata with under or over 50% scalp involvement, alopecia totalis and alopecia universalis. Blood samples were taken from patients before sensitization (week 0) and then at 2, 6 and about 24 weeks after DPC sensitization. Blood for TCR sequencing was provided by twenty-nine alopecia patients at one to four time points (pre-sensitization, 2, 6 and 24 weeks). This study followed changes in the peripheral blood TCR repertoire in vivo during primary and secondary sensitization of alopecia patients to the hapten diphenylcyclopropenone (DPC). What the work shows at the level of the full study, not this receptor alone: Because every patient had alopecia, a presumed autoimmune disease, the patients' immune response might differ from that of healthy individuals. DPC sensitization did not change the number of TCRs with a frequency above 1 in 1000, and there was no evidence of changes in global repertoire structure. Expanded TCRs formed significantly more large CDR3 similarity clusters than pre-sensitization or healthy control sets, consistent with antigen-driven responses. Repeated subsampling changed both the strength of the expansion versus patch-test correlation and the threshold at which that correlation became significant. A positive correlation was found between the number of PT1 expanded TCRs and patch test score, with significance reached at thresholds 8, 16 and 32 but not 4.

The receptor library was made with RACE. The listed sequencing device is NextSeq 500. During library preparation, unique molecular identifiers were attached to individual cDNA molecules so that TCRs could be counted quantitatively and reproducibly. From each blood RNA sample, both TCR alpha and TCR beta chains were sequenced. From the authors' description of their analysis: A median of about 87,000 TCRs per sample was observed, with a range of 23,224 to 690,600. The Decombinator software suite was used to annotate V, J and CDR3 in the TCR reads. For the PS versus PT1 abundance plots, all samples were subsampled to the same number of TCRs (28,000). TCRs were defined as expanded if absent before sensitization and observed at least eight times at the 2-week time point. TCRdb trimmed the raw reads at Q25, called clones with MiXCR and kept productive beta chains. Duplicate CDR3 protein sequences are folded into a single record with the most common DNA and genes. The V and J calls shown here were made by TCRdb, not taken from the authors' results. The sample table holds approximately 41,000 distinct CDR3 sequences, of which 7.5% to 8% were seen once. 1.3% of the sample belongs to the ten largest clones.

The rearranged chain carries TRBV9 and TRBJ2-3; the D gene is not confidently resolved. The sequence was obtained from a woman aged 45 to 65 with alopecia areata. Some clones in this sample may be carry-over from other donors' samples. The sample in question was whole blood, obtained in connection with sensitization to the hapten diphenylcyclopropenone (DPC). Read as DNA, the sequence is TGTGCCAGCAGCGGTGGTGGCACAGATACGCAGTATTTT. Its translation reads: CASSGGGTDTQYF.